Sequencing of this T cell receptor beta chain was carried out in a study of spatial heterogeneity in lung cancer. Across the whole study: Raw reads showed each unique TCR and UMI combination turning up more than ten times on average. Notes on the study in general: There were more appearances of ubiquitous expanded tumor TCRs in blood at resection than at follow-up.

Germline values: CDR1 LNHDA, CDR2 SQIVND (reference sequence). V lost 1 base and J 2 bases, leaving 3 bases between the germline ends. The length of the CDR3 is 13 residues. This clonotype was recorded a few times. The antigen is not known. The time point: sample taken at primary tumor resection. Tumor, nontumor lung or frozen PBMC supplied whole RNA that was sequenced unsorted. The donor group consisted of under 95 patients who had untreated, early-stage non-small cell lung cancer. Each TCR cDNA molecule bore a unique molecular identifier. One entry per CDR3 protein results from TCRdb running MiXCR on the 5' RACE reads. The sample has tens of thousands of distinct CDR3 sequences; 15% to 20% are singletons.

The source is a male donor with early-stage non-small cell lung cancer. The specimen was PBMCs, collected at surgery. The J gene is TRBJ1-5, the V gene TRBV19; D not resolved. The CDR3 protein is CASSIVGNQPQHF. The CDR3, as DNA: TGTGCCAGTAGTATAGTTGGCAATCAGCCCCAGCATTTT.